The 10 T cell receptor beta chains given below trace back to one sample, sequenced in a study of CD4 T cells in relation to SARS-CoV-2 and coronaviruses. The unexposed donors gave CD4+ T cells in about 2011-2019, prior to COVID-19. After roughly ten days of culture, CD4+ T cells were isolated. The antigens for these receptors are not known. Some clones are missing from TCRdb's copy, which holds only in-frame ones; the method was immunoSEQ multiplex PCR. The repertoire holds approximately 20,000 clones, with about 79% as singletons. The specimen was CD4+ T cells from PBMCs, cultured in vitro. All receptors derive from a human donor in good health.

This clone was detected only once. The chain joins TRBV24-1 to TRBJ2-1; 9 bases match TRBD2. The CDR3 is 16 residues long. In germline, CDR1 is KGHDR, CDR2 SFDVKD. V lost 4 bases and J lost 9; bases outside the gene matches: 12. CDR3: CATSEPGGRAFSEQFF. Here the CDR3 DNA reads TGTGCCACCAGTGAACCGGGCGGGAGGGCCTTCAGTGAGCAGTTCTTC.

The genes are TRBV3-1 (or the pseudogene TRBV3-2) and TRBJ2-2; no definite D call. Germline values: CDR1 LGHDT, CDR2 YNNKEL (reference sequence). CDR3 length: 13 residues. Trimming stripped 4 bases from V and 10 bases from J, with 13 bases between. CDR3 DNA: TGTGCCAGCAGCCCCTTCCCCCAGAAGGAGCTGTTTTTT. This gives the protein CASSPFPQKELFF.

This clone appeared a single time. The chain links TRBV6-5 to TRBJ1-2; D possibly corresponds to TRBD1 (6 bases). The CDR3 totals 15 residues. Trimming took 5 bases from V and 8 from J, leaving 21 bases between them. Germline CDR1 reads MNHEY; CDR2 reads SVGAGI. For the CDR3, the DNA is TGTGCCAGCAGTCGCTATCTGGACAGCCCAGGGGGCTACACCTTC. The encoded protein is CASSRYLDSPGGYTF.

The chain employs TRBV10-3 and TRBJ2-2; unclear D gene. The germline V and J ends were trimmed by 1 base and 1 base, with 25 bases remaining between them. CDR1 ENHRY and CDR2 SYGVKD come from the germline V gene. This CDR3 is built from 21 residues. The CDR3 DNA reads TGTGCCATCAGTGAGTTCTCACCATCCCCCCCCCGGATCTTGAACACCGGGGAGCTGTTTTTT. Translated: CAISEFSPSPPRILNTGELFF.

This clone was seen a handful of times. CDR3 nucleotide sequence: TGCAGTGCTAGCCACGACGCAGAGCAGTTCTTC. Its translation: CSASHDAEQFF. The chain links TRBV20-1 to TRBJ2-1; D is ambiguous. Germline CDR1 DFQATT, CDR2 SNEGSKA (reference sequence). V lost 3 bases and J lost 10, with 10 bases in between. This CDR3 is 11 amino acids long.

The rearrangement joins TRBV5-1 to TRBJ1-1; D remains ambiguous. Trimming removed 4 bases from V and 4 bases from J, with 14 bases in between. Germline V lookup: CDR1 SGHRS, CDR2 YFSETQ. This CDR3 has 14 residues. In DNA form, the CDR3 reads TGCGCCAGCAGCATACCATCCTCCGGCACTGAAGCTTTCTTT. Encoded protein: CASSIPSSGTEAFF.

The CDR3 DNA sequence: TGTGCCAGCAGTGAACTCGGGACAGGCGATAATTCACCCCTCCACTTT. Protein sequence: CASSELGTGDNSPLHF. V is TRBV2 and J is TRBJ1-6; 8 nucleotides match TRBD1. Trimming removed 2 bases from V and 5 bases from J; junction bases left unmatched: 5. Germline V gene sequence: CDR1 SNHLY, CDR2 FYNNEI. CDR3 size: 16 residues.

V and J are TRBV30 and TRBJ1-5; possible D gene TRBD1, 5 bases. CDR3 length equals 13 residues. The germline CDR1 and CDR2 sequences are GTSNPN and SVGIG (reference sequence). The V end was cut by 2 bases, the J end by 4 bases, with 9 bases between. The DNA of the CDR3 is TGTGCCTGGAGTATTGGGGGGAATCAGCCCCAGCATTTT. Its protein product is CAWSIGGNQPQHF.

This chain uses TRBV11-2 with TRBJ1-1; D gene uncertain. The germline CDR1 and CDR2 sequences are SGHAT and FQNNGV. The germline V and J ends were trimmed by 1 base and 7 bases, with 7 bases remaining between them. The CDR3 runs to 12 residues. The CDR3 coding sequence is TGTGCCAGCAGCTTAGGAGGGCTTGAAGCTTTCTTT. It translates to CASSLGGLEAFF. The full variable domain, its missing parts supplied by reference TRBV11-2 and TRBJ1-1, is EAGVAQSPRYKIIEKRQSVAFWCNPISGHATLYWYQQILGQGPKLLIQFQNNGVVDDSQLPKDRFSAERLKGVDSTLKIQPAKLEDSAVYLCASSLGGLEAFFGQGTRLTVV.

The V call is TRBV2, the J call TRBJ2-3, with D perhaps assigned TRBD1 or TRBD2 (5 bases each). CDR3 size: 14 residues. V shed 6 bases and J shed 0 bases, with 10 bases lying between them. Germline V CDR1 and CDR2: SNHLY, FYNNEI. CDR3 in DNA: TGTGCCAGCAGATGGGACGATAGCACAGATACGCAGTATTTT. Its translation: CASRWDDSTDTQYF.